This TCR beta chain was identified in a study of T cell repertoires in cytomegalovirus infection (dated by TCRdb to between 2018 and 2021). About the investigation overall: Peptide stimulations targeted recently identified HLA-C-restricted CMV epitopes, whose presentation resists viral immunomodulation, together with well-studied HLA-B-restricted epitopes. Donor HLA type was relevant to the analysis, because carriage of CMV infection together with the matching HLA type was indicated by public TCR beta signatures. The research as a whole found: In the ex vivo response, HLA-C-restricted CMV-specific TCR beta clonotypes were dominant, and in two of eight donors the single most frequent clonotype came from this HLA-C-restricted group. Cumulative frequency of public TCR beta family members discriminated carriers of CMV infection plus the relevant HLA type in this cohort and an independent roughly 330-donor cohort.

The CDR3, from cysteine to phenylalanine, totals 13 residues. Only the CDR3 DNA is retained, 39 bases long and in frame from the first base. Instrument used: Illumina HiSeq 1500. TCRdb reprocessed the public reads (quality trimming at Q25 with fastp, clone calling with MiXCR) and kept in-frame beta chains. Each entry merges the rows of one CDR3 protein and shows their most common DNA and genes. Recorded for this sample are hundreds of thousands of distinct CDR3 sequences; roughly 30% of them occurred a single time. Around a sixth of the sample goes to the ten largest clones. In light of the paper, this sample's treatment or condition label describes: in vitro stimulation with specific CMV peptide epitopes to enrich CMV-specific T cells. As concerns this clonotype: The clone's antigen remains unknown. It has no much larger one-base neighbor in the sample; base qualities were not kept.

The input for sequencing was cultured PBMCs, taken from culture after CMV antigen stimulation. The receptor chain draws on TRBV6-7 and TRBJ1-2, and TRBD1 may be the D gene, going by 5 matching bases. TRBV6-7 is placed among ORFs of uncertain function. The TCR sequence derives from a human donor in good health (CMV status not recorded). Some clones in this sample may be carry-over from other donors' samples. The CDR3 region has the sequence CAFRPGNYYGYTF. The DNA reads as follows: TGTGCTTTTCGACCAGGGAATTACTATGGCTACACCTTC.